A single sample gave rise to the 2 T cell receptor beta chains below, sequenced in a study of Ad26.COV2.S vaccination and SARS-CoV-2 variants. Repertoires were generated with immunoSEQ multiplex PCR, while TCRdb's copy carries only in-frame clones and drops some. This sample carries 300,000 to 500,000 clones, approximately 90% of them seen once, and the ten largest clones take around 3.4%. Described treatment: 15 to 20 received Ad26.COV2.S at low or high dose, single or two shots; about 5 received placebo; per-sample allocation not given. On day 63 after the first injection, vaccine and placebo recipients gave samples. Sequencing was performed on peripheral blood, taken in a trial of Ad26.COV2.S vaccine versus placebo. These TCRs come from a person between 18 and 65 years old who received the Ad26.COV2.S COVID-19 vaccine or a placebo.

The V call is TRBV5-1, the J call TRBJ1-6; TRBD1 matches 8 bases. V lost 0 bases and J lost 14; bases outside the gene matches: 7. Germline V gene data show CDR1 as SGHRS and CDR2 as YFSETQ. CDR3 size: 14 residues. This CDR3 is CASSLVAGGGSLHF. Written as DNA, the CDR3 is TGCGCCAGCAGCTTGGTGGCAGGGGGCGGATCCCTCCACTTT.

Here the CDR3 reads CASSLDRVKQDTQYF. The DNA of the CDR3 is TGCGCCAGCAGCCTGGACAGGGTTAAGCAAGATACGCAGTATTTT. The gene calls are TRBV4-1 and TRBJ2-3; 8 bases fit TRBD1. The germline V gene encodes CDR1 MGHRA and CDR2 YSYEKL. The CDR3 loop spans 15 amino acids. Trimming at V came to 4 bases and at J to 5 bases, leaving 8 bases not matched to a gene.